These 31 T cell receptor beta chains came from one sample sequenced in a study of high-grade serous ovarian cancer treatment subgroups (dated by TCRdb to about 2021). Receptor amplification or capture employed the immunoSEQ multiplex PCR assay. TCRdb stores this immuneACCESS table with in-frame sequences only. Part of the clones is absent; in the studies checked, under half of the shortfall reflects unresolved V genes, and no reason is known for the rest. This sample comprises almost 4,500 clones, approximately 69% of them detected only once. The ten biggest clones cover about 12% of the sample. The tumor samples were collected prior to definitive surgery or chemotherapy. The sequenced sample was tumor tissue. The receptors were gathered from a human donor with high-grade serous ovarian cancer.

This clone appeared a few times. The chain carries TRBV4-2 and TRBJ1-2, with a possible D match to TRBD1 (6 bases). Trimming left V 0 bases short and J 8 bases short, with 16 bases between. Germline CDR1 LGHNA, CDR2 YNFKEQ. This CDR3 is built from 15 residues. The CDR3 is CASSQERGGLQGYTF. CDR3 sequence (DNA): TGTGCCAGCAGCCAAGAAAGGGGGGGGCTTCAGGGCTACACCTTC.

V and J are TRBV19 and TRBJ2-7; TRBD1 matches 10 bases. The CDR3 has 13 residues. The V and J ends lost 5 bases and 7 bases, in that order; junction bases with no gene match: 5. The germline gives CDR1 LNHDA, CDR2 SQIVND (reference sequence). The DNA of the CDR3 is TGTGCCAGTAGTGCAAGGACAGGGGGGGAGCAGTACGTC. Encoded protein: CASSARTGGEQYV.

The chain links TRBV5-5 to TRBJ1-2, with a tentative D call TRBD1 (6 bases). V lost 4 bases, J lost 3 bases, and 13 bases lay in between. The CDR3 is 14 amino acids. Germline loops: CDR1 SGHKS, CDR2 YYEKEE (reference sequence). CDR3: CASSVGQSYYGYTF. CDR3 bases: TGTGCCAGCAGCGTCGGACAGAGCTACTATGGCTACACCTTC. The whole variable domain, filled in from reference TRBV5-5 and TRBJ1-2, reads DAGVTQSPTHLIKTRGQQVTLRCSPISGHKSVSWYQQVLGQGPQFIFQYYEKEERGRGNFPDRFSARQFPNYSSELNVNALLLGDSALYLCASSVGQSYYGYTFGSGTRLTVV.

The rearrangement joins TRBV15 to TRBJ1-1; no clear D gene. Germline CDR1 LNHNV, CDR2 YYDKDF (reference sequence). V was cut by 5 bases and J by 3 bases, with 13 bases left in between. This CDR3 region has 14 residues. The CDR3 nucleotides read TGTGCCACCAGCGCGCAGCCGGCGGACACTGAAGCTTTCTTT. Its translation: CATSAQPADTEAFF.

This clone turned up a few times. The chain recombines TRBV9 with TRBJ1-1; TRBD1 aligns across 7 bases. CDR1 SGDLS and CDR2 YYNGEE come from the germline V gene. This CDR3 region has 16 residues. The J segment lost 4 bases and the V segment lost 2 bases, leaving 11 bases of the junction unmatched. The CDR3 sequence: CASSVGGSRGITEAFF. The DNA of the CDR3 is TGTGCCAGCAGCGTTGGGGGGAGCAGGGGGATCACTGAAGCTTTCTTT.

This chain connects TRBV6-5 to TRBJ1-1; D is undetermined. The germline V and J ends were trimmed by 1 base and 3 bases, with 6 bases remaining between them. Germline CDR1 is MNHEY and CDR2 is SVGAGI. This CDR3 is 13 amino acids long. CDR3 sequence (DNA): TGTGCCAGCAGTTACTATTCGGACACTGAAGCTTTCTTT. This translates into CASSYYSDTEAFF.

The rearrangement joins TRBV28 to TRBJ1-5; D is unclear. Germline V gene data show CDR1 as MDHEN and CDR2 as SYDVKM. CDR3 size: 14 residues. V lost 5 bases, J lost 6 bases, and 14 bases lay in between. In DNA, the CDR3 is TGTGCCAGCAGTGCCGGGTCAGGCGGTCAGCCCCAGCATTTT. It specifies CASSAGSGGQPQHF.

V gene TRBV7-8 combines with J gene TRBJ1-6, with 11 nucleotides matching TRBD1. The CDR3 covers 16 residues. The germline CDR1 and CDR2 sequences are SGHVS and FQNEAQ. The ends lost 6 bases at V and 9 bases at J; junction bases unmatched: 10. For the CDR3, the DNA is TGTGCCAGCAGACCCGGACAGGGGGCGACGGGTTCACCCCTCCACTTT. Protein sequence: CASRPGQGATGSPLHF.

This clone was observed a few times. V usage is TRBV30 and J usage is TRBJ1-1, with D hard to call. Germline values: CDR1 GTSNPN, CDR2 SVGIG (reference sequence). The CDR3 covers 12 residues. V was trimmed by 4 bases and J by 0 bases, leaving 6 bases between them. As DNA, the CDR3 is TGTGCCTGGAAACGGTTGAACACTGAAGCTTTCTTT. Translating it yields CAWKRLNTEAFF.

The V call is TRBV7-9, the J call TRBJ1-1; D is unclear. Between the trimmed V and J ends, which lost 1 base and 6 bases, there was a span of 12 bases. This CDR3 region has 14 residues. Germline lookup yields CDR1 SEHNR and CDR2 FQNEAQ (reference sequence). The CDR3, as DNA: TGTGCCAGCAGCTTAGTAGATGCATTCGCTGAAGCTTTCTTT. Encoded protein: CASSLVDAFAEAFF.

The chain has TRBV28 and TRBJ1-1; no clear D. Looked up from germline, CDR1 is MDHEN and CDR2 is SYDVKM. Between the trimmed V and J ends, which lost 5 bases and 0 bases, there was a span of 7 bases. This CDR3 contains 13 residues. CDR3 amino acids: CASSPPLNTEAFF. The CDR3 coding sequence is TGTGCCAGCAGTCCGCCCTTGAACACTGAAGCTTTCTTT.

V is TRBV19 and J is TRBJ2-5; no reliable D call. This CDR3 has 14 residues. V shed 3 bases and J shed 4 bases, with 12 bases lying between them. CDR1 is LNHDA, CDR2 SQIVND, per germline (reference sequence). This chain's CDR3 is CASSIKYGRETQYF. Written as DNA, the CDR3 is TGTGCCAGTAGTATTAAGTACGGCAGAGAGACCCAGTACTTC.

The chain combines TRBV16 with TRBJ1-2, with D possibly being TRBD1 (5 bases). CDR1 is KGHSY and CDR2 is FQNENV in the germline V gene. The CDR3 loop spans 16 amino acids. V lost 3 bases and J 4 bases, leaving 18 bases between the germline ends. As DNA, the CDR3 is TGTGCCAGCAGCCACCCCGGGGACGGGGAGGCCTATGGCTACACCTTC. Translating it yields CASSHPGDGEAYGYTF.

This chain joins TRBV5-1 and TRBJ1-2, with D maybe TRBD1 (6 bases). CDR3 length equals 13 residues. Trimming pared 4 bases from V and 7 bases from J, leaving 14 bases between. The germline V gene encodes CDR1 SGHRS and CDR2 YFSETQ. The CDR3 DNA reads TGCGCCAGCAGCCCGGGGGGGCAGGGTGGCTACACCTTC. This codes for CASSPGGQGGYTF.

The chain carries TRBV4-3 and TRBJ2-3; 12 nucleotides match TRBD1. The V and J ends lost 3 bases and 4 bases, in that order; junction bases with no gene match: 2. The CDR3 runs to 15 residues. The V gene's germline CDR1 is LGHNA and CDR2 YSLEER. CDR3 DNA sequence: TGCGCCAGCAGCCAGGGGACAGGGGGCGCAGATACGCAGTATTTT. It codes for CASSQGTGGADTQYF.

The V and J genes are TRBV7-9 and TRBJ2-2; maybe TRBD2 (7 bases). CDR1 is SEHNR, CDR2 FQNEAQ, per germline (reference sequence). The V and J ends lost 2 bases and 3 bases respectively, with 13 bases between them. The CDR3 sequence is 16 residues long. CDR3 nucleotide sequence: TGTGCCAGCAGCTTACCGGGGGGCGAGGACACCGGGGAGCTGTTTTTT. Protein: CASSLPGGEDTGELFF.

The V and J genes are TRBV6-1 and TRBJ1-1; weak D call: TRBD1 (6 bases). CDR1 and CDR2 (germline): MNHNS, SASEGT. CDR3 length: 15 amino acids. With 2 bases removed from V and 7 bases from J, the gap between germline ends came to 17 bases. The CDR3 DNA reads TGTGCCAGCAGTGAAAGGGGGAGTGGAGAGGGTGAAGCTTTCTTT. It encodes CASSERGSGEGEAFF.

This rearrangement joins TRBV6-1 to TRBJ1-1, with 11 bases that match TRBD1. Germline V CDR1 and CDR2: MNHNS, SASEGT. With V trimmed by 2 bases and J by 1 base, 9 bases remained unmatched. The CDR3 consists of 18 residues. CDR3 coding DNA: TGTGCCAGCAGTGAAAGTTTAGGACAGGGGGCTCGGAACACTGAAGCTTTCTTT. It is translated as CASSESLGQGARNTEAFF.

The V call is TRBV6-1, the J call TRBJ1-5, with D uncertain. V shed 4 bases and J shed 9 bases, with 25 bases lying between them. The CDR3 is 17 residues long. The germline CDR1 and CDR2 sequences are MNHNS and SASEGT. The CDR3 DNA reads as TGTGCCAGCAGTGTTGGACGAGGGTTCCAAGGTCAGCGGCCCCAGCATTTT. This sequence encodes CASSVGRGFQGQRPQHF.

The sample holds a few counts of this clone. V is TRBV6-6 and J is TRBJ1-5; a possible D gene is TRBD1 (5 bases). Trimming removed 6 bases from V and 8 bases from J, with 11 bases in between. Germline CDR1 reads MNHNY; CDR2 reads SVGAGI (reference sequence). The CDR3 covers 12 residues. The CDR3 coding sequence is TGTGCCAGCAGCCCAGGGACCGAGCCCCAGCATTTT. This translates into CASSPGTEPQHF.

The chain is built from TRBV6-6 and TRBJ1-5; TRBD1 might be the D (6 bases). Germline values: CDR1 MNHNY, CDR2 SVGAGI (reference sequence). The V end lost 4 bases, the J end lost 3 bases, and 13 bases lay between the germline ends. The CDR3 length is 15 residues. The CDR3 DNA sequence: TGTGCCAGCAGTTTAACGACAGGAAACAATCAGCCCCAGCATTTT. It specifies CASSLTTGNNQPQHF.

J is TRBJ1-2 and V is TRBV6-1, with a weak D call TRBD1 (6 bases). Looked up from germline, CDR1 is MNHNS and CDR2 is SASEGT. This CDR3 comprises 13 residues. The V end was cut by 6 bases, the J end by 2 bases, with 10 bases between. This chain's CDR3 is CASRGGQNYGYTF. Here the CDR3 DNA reads TGTGCCAGCAGGGGAGGACAGAACTATGGCTACACCTTC.

The chain employs TRBV7-2 and TRBJ2-3; D remains ambiguous. Germline CDR1 reads SGHTA; CDR2 reads FQGNSA. V was trimmed by 1 base and J by 8 bases, leaving 10 bases between them. The CDR3 is made up of 13 amino acids. CDR3 sequence (DNA): TGTGCCAGCAGCTTAGAGCACAGCAGTACGCAGTATTTT. Translation: CASSLEHSSTQYF.

This clone showed up just once. V and J are TRBV27 and TRBJ2-5; weak D call: TRBD1 (6 bases). The J call is in doubt because the DNA end fits TRBJ2-7 better. The germline CDR1 and CDR2 sequences are MNHEY and SMNVEV (reference sequence). This CDR3 is 15 amino acids long. CDR3: CASSLWGQGPYEQYF. The DNA of the CDR3 is TGTGCCAGCAGTTTATGGGGGCAGGGACCCTACGAGCAGTACTTC.

The V gene is TRBV29-1, the J gene TRBJ2-6; no firm D call. V was clipped by 5 bases and J by 5 bases, with 22 bases between them. CDR1 is SQVTM and CDR2 is ANQGSEA in the germline V gene. The CDR3 loop spans 17 amino acids. CDR3 in amino acids: CSVKDRSIQSRANVLTF. The CDR3 nucleotides read TGCAGCGTTAAGGATCGTAGCATACAAAGTCGGGCCAACGTCCTGACTTTC.

The V gene is TRBV7-3, the J gene TRBJ1-5; TRBD1 matches 9 bases. The CDR3 sequence is 18 residues long. The J segment lost 7 bases and the V segment lost 5 bases, leaving 18 bases of the junction unmatched. From germline, CDR1 is SGHTA and CDR2 FQGTGA. CDR3 sequence reads: CASSPSGTGRTLGQPQHF. CDR3 nucleotides: TGTGCCAGCAGCCCGTCCGGGACAGGGAGGACGTTAGGCCAGCCCCAGCATTTT.

The chain recombines TRBV4-1 with TRBJ1-1; TRBD1 is a possible D gene (6 bases). The V gene's germline CDR1 is MGHRA and CDR2 YSYEKL. This CDR3 is 17 amino acids long. Trimming left V 1 base short and J 1 base short, with 16 bases between. The chain's CDR3 is CASSQGKGGAKNTEAFF. The CDR3 DNA reads as TGCGCCAGCAGCCAAGGGAAGGGGGGGGCAAAGAACACTGAAGCTTTCTTT.

This clone was detected a few times. This chain joins TRBV5-4 and TRBJ2-7; 7 bases align to TRBD1. CDR3 size: 13 residues. Per the germline V gene, CDR1 is SGHNT and CDR2 is YYREEE (reference sequence). Germline trimming cut 2 bases from V and 3 bases from J; bases unmatched to any gene: 2. The CDR3 spells CASSLQGSYEQYF. For the CDR3, the DNA is TGTGCCAGCAGCTTACAGGGGAGCTACGAGCAGTACTTC. Using reference TRBV5-4 and TRBJ2-7 for the parts outside the CDR3, the full variable domain is ETGVTQSPTHLIKTRGQQVTLRCSSQSGHNTVSWYQQALGQGPQFIFQYYREEENGRGNFPPRFSGLQFPNYSSELNVNALELDDSALYLCASSLQGSYEQYFGPGTRLTVT.

The chain is built from TRBV4-2 and TRBJ1-1; TRBD1 is a possible D gene (5 bases). CDR1 and CDR2 (germline): LGHNA, YNFKEQ. This CDR3 contains 13 residues. Trimming stripped 1 base from V and 7 bases from J, with 10 bases between. The CDR3 DNA sequence: TGTGCCAGCAGCCAAGGACAGAGAGATGAAGCTTTCTTT. Its translation is CASSQGQRDEAFF.

The table lists this clone with a count of one. The chain couples TRBV11-3 to TRBJ2-5; D tentatively fits TRBD1 or TRBD2 (6 bases each). V was cut by 3 bases and J by 5 bases, with 10 bases left in between. Germline loops: CDR1 SGHNT, CDR2 YENEEA. The CDR3 is made up of 13 amino acids. DNA for the CDR3: TGTGCCAGCAGCTTGTGGAGGGGGGAGACCCAGTACTTC. Translation gives CASSLWRGETQYF.

This clone is judged large. The chain couples TRBV6-6 to TRBJ1-1, with 7 nucleotides matching TRBD1. Per the germline V gene, CDR1 is MNHNY and CDR2 is SVGAGI (reference sequence). This CDR3 is built from 15 residues. Trimming at V came to 6 bases and at J to 6 bases, leaving 13 bases not matched to a gene. The CDR3 here is CASRQYDRAGAEAFF. The CDR3 DNA reads TGTGCCAGCAGGCAATATGACAGGGCTGGCGCTGAAGCTTTCTTT.